Below are 25 T cell receptor beta chains sequenced from a single sample in a study of OX40 agonist ivuxolimab in advanced cancers. TCRdb's copy holds only in-frame clones and misses some; the assay was immunoSEQ multiplex PCR. In the table there are some 60,000 clones, around 87% of which are singletons. The sample was CD4+ or CD8+ T cells sorted from blood, taken in a trial of the OX40 agonist ivuxolimab. These receptor sequences come from an adult with an advanced solid tumor such as melanoma, head and neck, liver or kidney cancer.

Here the CDR3 reads CASSLVVFRSYNEQFF. The CDR3 nucleotides are TGTGCCAGCAGCTTGGTGGTTTTCCGATCTTACAATGAGCAGTTCTTC. This chain connects TRBV5-6 to TRBJ2-1; D uncertain. Deletions cut 0 bases from V and 4 bases from J, with 14 bases between. The CDR3 has 16 amino acids. Germline V gene data show CDR1 as SGHDT and CDR2 as YYEEEE. Full variable domain (remainder filled in from reference TRBV5-6 and TRBJ2-1): DAGVTQSPTHLIKTRGQQVTLRCSPKSGHDTVSWYQQALGQGPQFIFQYYEEEERQRGNFPDRFSGHQFPNYSSELNVNALLLGDSALYLCASSLVVFRSYNEQFFGPGTRLTVL.

The chain carries TRBV5-4 and TRBJ2-7; 9 positions match TRBD1. The CDR3 has 15 amino acids. The trim removed 5 bases at V and 4 bases at J, leaving 10 bases unmatched. CDR1 and CDR2 from the germline V gene are SGHNT and YYREEE (reference sequence). CDR3 region: CASSTSGTGLYEQYF. The CDR3 DNA reads TGTGCCAGCAGTACCTCAGGGACAGGGTTATACGAGCAGTACTTC.

This chain uses TRBV5-4 with TRBJ1-2; TRBD1 is a possible D gene (5 bases). This CDR3 contains 13 residues. V dropped 4 bases and J dropped 7 bases, with 14 bases sitting between them. The germline V gene encodes CDR1 SGHNT and CDR2 YYREEE (reference sequence). The CDR3 sequence is CASSQERGSGYTF. The CDR3 DNA reads as TGTGCCAGCAGCCAAGAAAGGGGATCTGGCTACACCTTC.

This clone was detected only a few times. V and J are TRBV5-1 and TRBJ2-7, with unresolved D. This CDR3 contains 13 residues. The V gene lost 0 bases and the J gene lost 5 bases, with 9 bases spanning the gap. CDR1 is SGHRS, CDR2 YFSETQ, per germline. The DNA for the CDR3 is TGCGCCAGCAGCTTGGGGGTCGTGAACGAGCAGTACTTC. It yields the protein CASSLGVVNEQYF.

This clone showed up just a few times. This chain uses TRBV19 with TRBJ1-4, with 9 positions matching TRBD1. The CDR3 contains 15 residues. Germline lookup yields CDR1 LNHDA and CDR2 SQIVND (reference sequence). V lost 3 bases, J lost 5 bases, and 4 bases stayed unmatched. The CDR3 DNA sequence: TGTGCCAGTAGTATCGGGGACAGGGAGAATGAAAAACTGTTTTTT. Protein product: CASSIGDRENEKLFF.

The chain combines TRBV5-8 with TRBJ2-7; possibly TRBD2 for D (5 bases). With 2 bases removed from V and 3 bases from J, the gap between germline ends came to 15 bases. This CDR3 is built from 15 residues. CDR1 and CDR2 from the germline V gene are SGHTS and YDEGEE. CDR3: CASSFRGVAFYEQYF. Here the CDR3 DNA reads TGTGCCAGCAGCTTCCGGGGTGTCGCTTTCTACGAGCAGTACTTC.

This clone has just one count. This sequence joins TRBV6-6 and TRBJ2-7; D possibly uses TRBD1 or TRBD2 (7 bases each). The CDR3 is 14 residues long. V shed 6 bases and J shed 6 bases, with 18 bases lying between them. From germline, CDR1 is MNHNY and CDR2 SVGAGI (reference sequence). CDR3 loop: CASSGGGGGREQYF. CDR3 coding DNA: TGTGCCAGCAGCGGAGGGGGAGGGGGCCGCGAGCAGTACTTC.

This clone occurred once. The genes are TRBV5-4 and TRBJ1-2; D is undetermined. Per the germline V gene, CDR1 is SGHNT and CDR2 is YYREEE (reference sequence). The CDR3 runs to 15 residues. The V gene lost 0 bases and the J gene lost 1 base, with 10 bases spanning the gap. The CDR3 spells CASSLAERNNYGYTF. For the CDR3, the DNA is TGTGCCAGCAGCTTGGCCGAGAGGAATAACTATGGCTACACCTTC.

The chain joins TRBV2 to TRBJ2-7; D is ambiguous. CDR1 is SNHLY and CDR2 is FYNNEI in the germline V gene. The ends were cut back, 1 base at V and 4 bases at J, with 2 bases in the middle. There are 11 residues in the CDR3. The CDR3 reads CASSEGYEQYF. The CDR3 coding sequence is TGTGCCAGCAGTGAAGGGTACGAGCAGTACTTC.

The chain recombines TRBV5-4 with TRBJ1-3, with D perhaps TRBD1 (6 bases). V was shortened by 0 bases and J by 1 base, with 8 bases between the two germline ends. Germline CDR1 and CDR2: SGHNT and YYREEE (reference sequence). The CDR3 is made up of 15 amino acids. In DNA, the CDR3 is TGTGCCAGCAGCTTGGAACAGGGATCTGGAAACACCATATATTTT. Its translation is CASSLEQGSGNTIYF.

CDR3 loop: CASSKGQTGVTEAFF. In nucleotides, the CDR3 is TGCGCCAGCAGCAAGGGACAGACCGGAGTTACTGAAGCTTTCTTT. The V gene is TRBV5-1, the J gene TRBJ1-1; 7 positions match TRBD1. V gave up 4 bases and J gave up 5 bases; unmatched junction bases: 11. CDR1 is SGHRS and CDR2 is YFSETQ in the germline V gene. CDR3 size: 15 residues.

The rearrangement joins TRBV5-4 to TRBJ2-2; TRBD1 agrees at 7 bases. CDR1 and CDR2 from the germline V gene are SGHNT and YYREEE (reference sequence). The CDR3 is 15 amino acids. Unmatched junction bases numbered 5, after V lost 5 bases and J lost 1 base. The CDR3 here is CASSKGGLNTGELFF. Here the CDR3 DNA reads TGTGCCAGCAGTAAAGGGGGCTTGAACACCGGGGAGCTGTTTTTT.

This clone came up once. J is TRBJ2-7 and V is TRBV6-5; the D gene is possibly TRBD1 (6 bases). This CDR3 is built from 15 residues. Germline V gives CDR1 MNHEY, CDR2 SVGAGI. V lost 4 bases, J lost 2 bases, and 15 bases lay in between. The CDR3 DNA reads as TGTGCCAGCAGTTTTGCGTCGGACAGCACCTACGAGCAGTACTTC. Amino acid sequence: CASSFASDSTYEQYF.

The chain links TRBV4-1 to TRBJ1-2, with D hard to call. Germline V lookup: CDR1 MGHRA, CDR2 YSYEKL. Trimming removed 0 bases at V and 3 bases at J, with 8 bases between. The CDR3 length is 14 residues. The CDR3 region has the DNA TGCGCCAGCAGCCAAGAATCACAGTACTATGGCTACACCTTC. Its protein is CASSQESQYYGYTF.

The chain links TRBV5-8 to TRBJ1-5, with unresolved D. This CDR3 is built from 16 residues. V was shortened by 4 bases and J by 5 bases, with 19 bases between the two germline ends. Germline-derived CDR1 and CDR2 are SGHTS and YDEGEE. In nucleotides, the CDR3 is TGTGCCAGCAGCCCGTGGGGAGGACCCGAAGATCAGCCCCAGCATTTT. It is translated as CASSPWGGPEDQPQHF.

J is TRBJ1-5 and V is TRBV19; a possible D gene is TRBD1 (6 bases). Trimming left V 10 bases short and J 2 bases short, with 9 bases between. This CDR3 contains 12 residues. Germline V CDR1 and CDR2: LNHDA, SQIVND (reference sequence). CDR3 sequence: CAIGGRNQPQHF. The CDR3 nucleotides read TGTGCCATTGGGGGGCGCAATCAGCCCCAGCATTTT.

The chain's CDR3 is CATSRDGQANYGYTF. The CDR3 region has the DNA TGTGCCACCAGCAGAGATGGACAGGCTAACTATGGCTACACCTTC. V usage is TRBV15 and J usage is TRBJ1-2; TRBD1 matches 7 bases. V lost 0 bases and J lost 0; bases outside the gene matches: 1. Germline V gene sequence: CDR1 LNHNV, CDR2 YYDKDF (reference sequence). The CDR3 is 15 amino acids.

This rearrangement joins TRBV19 to TRBJ2-3; 10 bases fit TRBD2. The CDR3 has 14 amino acids. CDR1 LNHDA and CDR2 SQIVND come from the germline V gene (reference sequence). V lost 0 bases, J lost 6 bases, and 0 bases stayed unmatched. For the CDR3, the DNA is TGTGCCAGTAGTATAGAAGCGGGAGGGGATACGCAGTATTTT. This encodes CASSIEAGGDTQYF.

The chain has TRBV15 and TRBJ1-3; D is uncertain. The V gene's germline CDR1 is LNHNV and CDR2 YYDKDF (reference sequence). The CDR3 spans 17 residues. Trimming removed 0 bases at V and 0 bases at J, with 12 bases between. DNA for the CDR3: TGTGCCACCAGCAGAGATAAAGGCGCATCCTCTGGAAACACCATATATTTT. Its translation: CATSRDKGASSGNTIYF.

V is TRBV6-5 and J is TRBJ1-1; the D is unclear. The CDR3 runs to 15 residues. Trimming removed 2 bases at V and 3 bases at J, with 13 bases between. Germline assignment: CDR1 MNHEY and CDR2 SVGAGI. The CDR3 protein is CASSYRGLAYTEAFF. In DNA, the CDR3 is TGTGCCAGCAGTTACCGTGGGCTGGCGTACACTGAAGCTTTCTTT.

The chain carries TRBV5-1 and TRBJ1-5; 9 positions match TRBD1. J gave up 2 bases and V 0 bases, and 0 bases lay outside the gene matches. The CDR3 totals 15 residues. Germline CDR1 and CDR2: SGHRS and YFSETQ. The CDR3 DNA follows: TGCGCCAGCAGCTTGGGGACAGGGGGCAATCAGCCCCAGCATTTT. Amino acid sequence: CASSLGTGGNQPQHF.

The chain is built from TRBV7-8 and TRBJ1-2; D might be TRBD1 (6 bases). This CDR3 region has 13 residues. CDR1 is SGHVS and CDR2 is FQNEAQ in the germline V gene. V lost 3 bases to trimming and J lost 6 bases, with 11 bases between them. The CDR3 nucleotides read TGTGCCAGCAGCTTGGGCAGGGGTGATGGCTACACCTTC. Translated: CASSLGRGDGYTF.

In its sample, this clone was seen a few times. The V gene is TRBV28, the J gene TRBJ2-7; D gene uncertain. Germline V gives CDR1 MDHEN, CDR2 SYDVKM. The CDR3 is made up of 12 amino acids. V shed 3 bases and J shed 9 bases, with 12 bases lying between them. Here the CDR3 reads CASSFGSSGQYF. CDR3 DNA sequence: TGTGCCAGCAGTTTCGGGTCTAGTGGGCAGTACTTC.

The chain couples TRBV6-1 to TRBJ2-5; D might be TRBD2 (6 bases). Judging by the DNA end, TRBJ2-7 fits better; the J call may be wrong. The germline gives CDR1 MNHNS, CDR2 SASEGT. This CDR3 is built from 12 residues. The CDR3: CASMGLPYEQYF. Written as DNA, the CDR3 is TGTGCCAGCATGGGACTCCCCTACGAGCAGTACTTC.

The CDR3 loop reads CASSLGFGGTGELFF. The CDR3 region has the DNA TGCGCCAGCAGCTTGGGGTTCGGGGGCACCGGGGAGCTGTTTTTT. V usage is TRBV5-1 and J usage is TRBJ2-2; D might be TRBD2 (6 bases). The CDR3 totals 15 residues. Germline CDR1 and CDR2: SGHRS and YFSETQ. The germline V and J ends were trimmed by 0 bases and 4 bases, with 10 bases remaining between them.